The 28 T cell receptor beta chains below come from one sample, sequenced in a study of CD8+ T cells in alopecia areata. Extraction of RNA preceded its reverse transcription into cDNA, which served as the sequencing template. Only in-frame clones appear in the TCRdb table, and some are missing; sequencing was by immunoSEQ multiplex PCR. The repertoire consists of some 130,000 clones, with roughly 50% occurring once and the leading ten covering about 6.8%. The sample consisted of CD4+ T cells sorted from blood, taken at week 0. The receptors come from a human donor with alopecia areata.

The chain combines TRBV5-1 with TRBJ1-2; 8 nucleotides align to TRBD1. This CDR3 is built from 14 residues. The germline CDR1 and CDR2 sequences are SGHRS and YFSETQ. V shed 4 bases and J 2 bases; nucleotides not matched to a gene: 4. The CDR3 region is CASSQGQGNYGYTF. The CDR3 bases are TGCGCCAGCAGCCAAGGACAGGGAAACTATGGCTACACCTTC. The full variable domain, completed using reference TRBV5-1 and TRBJ1-2, is KAGVTQTPRYLIKTRGQQVTLSCSPISGHRSVSWYQQTPGQGLQFLFEYFSETQRNKGNFPGRFSGRQFSNSRSEMNVSTLELGDSALYLCASSQGQGNYGYTFGSGTRLTVV.

V gene TRBV2 combines with J gene TRBJ1-6, with D uncertain. Germline CDR1 is SNHLY and CDR2 is FYNNEI. Trimming pared 7 bases from V and 9 bases from J, leaving 13 bases between. The CDR3 runs 13 residues. CDR3: CASNRLEGSPLHF. The CDR3 DNA sequence: TGTGCCAGCAACCGCCTAGAAGGTTCACCCCTCCACTTT.

The chain joins TRBV29-1 to TRBJ2-5; D is tentatively TRBD1 or TRBD2 (5 bases each). This CDR3 is built from 13 residues. Trimming took off 3 bases at V and 5 bases at J, with 13 bases between the two ends. Germline-derived CDR1 and CDR2 are SQVTM and ANQGSEA. In nucleotides, the CDR3 is TGCAGCGTTGAGTGGGGGAGTGGGGAGACCCAGTACTTC. Translation: CSVEWGSGETQYF.

The chain carries TRBV5-1 and TRBJ1-1; D ambiguous. The CDR3 spans 16 residues. Between the trimmed V and J ends, which lost 8 bases and 0 bases, there was a span of 20 bases. CDR1 and CDR2 from the germline V gene are SGHRS and YFSETQ. CDR3 nucleotide sequence: TGCGCCAGGATGAGGCTCTGGACGGGGATGAACACTGAAGCTTTCTTT. Translating it yields CARMRLWTGMNTEAFF. The full variable domain, completed using reference TRBV5-1 and TRBJ1-1, is KAGVTQTPRYLIKTRGQQVTLSCSPISGHRSVSWYQQTPGQGLQFLFEYFSETQRNKGNFPGRFSGRQFSNSRSEMNVSTLELGDSALYLCARMRLWTGMNTEAFFGQGTRLTVV.

This clone was observed a handful of times. This chain joins TRBV9 and TRBJ2-7; D uncertain. The germline V and J ends were trimmed by 0 bases and 2 bases, with 12 bases remaining between them. This CDR3 region has 15 residues. Germline-derived CDR1 and CDR2 are SGDLS and YYNGEE. In DNA form, the CDR3 reads TGTGCCAGCAGCGTAGGGCTTACCCTCCCCTACGAGCAGTACTTC. Translation gives CASSVGLTLPYEQYF.

There are a few counts of this clone. The chain joins TRBV7-2 to TRBJ2-3; D remains ambiguous. The CDR3 covers 13 residues. Germline loops: CDR1 SGHTA, CDR2 FQGNSA. V was clipped by 2 bases and J by 5 bases, with 8 bases between them. The CDR3 coding sequence is TGTGCCAGCAGCTTAAGGTTTGGAGATACGCAGTATTTT. It is translated as CASSLRFGDTQYF.

The gene calls are TRBV15 and TRBJ2-5; 10 bases are a match to TRBD1. Per germline, CDR1 LNHNV and CDR2 YYDKDF (reference sequence). V lost 0 bases to trimming and J lost 5 bases; unmatched junction nucleotides: 3. This CDR3 has 15 amino acids. The CDR3 coding sequence is TGTGCCACCAGCAGAGATCGGGGACAGGGGGAGACCCAGTACTTC. It is translated as CATSRDRGQGETQYF.

This sequence joins TRBV18 and TRBJ2-6, with D possibly being TRBD2 (5 bases). Trimming stripped 7 bases from V and 4 bases from J, with 11 bases between. The CDR3 spans 14 residues. CDR1 KGHSH and CDR2 LQKENI come from the germline V gene. CDR3: CASLFGGGANVLTF. The DNA of the CDR3 is TGTGCCAGCTTATTCGGAGGAGGGGCCAACGTCCTGACTTTC.

The V call is TRBV11-2, the J call TRBJ2-7; D not certain. Germline CDR1 SGHAT, CDR2 FQNNGV. The CDR3 length is 12 residues. V was clipped by 5 bases and J by 3 bases, with 8 bases between them. The CDR3 region is CASSPTGYEQYF. DNA for the CDR3: TGTGCCAGCAGCCCGACGGGCTACGAGCAGTACTTC.

The rearrangement links TRBV6-6 to TRBJ2-5; 14 nucleotides align to TRBD2. V was pared by 6 bases and J by 4 bases, with 1 base of the junction left unmatched. The germline CDR1 and CDR2 sequences are MNHNY and SVGAGI (reference sequence). CDR3 length equals 14 residues. The CDR3, as DNA: TGTGCCAGCAGGGGACTAGCGGGGGCAGAGACCCAGTACTTC. It is translated as CASRGLAGAETQYF.

The chain recombines TRBV7-9 with TRBJ2-7; D unresolved. This CDR3 has 11 residues. Trimming left V 6 bases short and J 5 bases short, with 8 bases between. Per the germline V gene, CDR1 is SEHNR and CDR2 is FQNEAQ (reference sequence). The CDR3 loop reads CASRGDHEQYF. DNA for the CDR3: TGTGCCAGCAGAGGAGATCACGAGCAGTACTTC.

This sequence joins TRBV5-1 and TRBJ2-7, with D possibly TRBD2 on 5 matching bases. CDR3 size: 16 residues. Trimming left V 4 bases short and J 2 bases short, with 19 bases between. Looked up from germline, CDR1 is SGHRS and CDR2 is YFSETQ. This CDR3 reads CASSTLPAGLTYEQYF. In DNA, the CDR3 is TGCGCCAGCAGCACGCTGCCGGCGGGCCTCACCTACGAGCAGTACTTC.

The V gene is TRBV6-1, the J gene TRBJ2-5; TRBD2 aligns across 7 bases. Losses at the gene ends were 8 bases for V and 0 bases for J; bases not matched to a gene: 3. Germline V gives CDR1 MNHNS, CDR2 SASEGT. This CDR3 region has 13 residues. CDR3 nucleotides: TGTGCCAGCTTGGGGGGGTACCAAGAGACCCAGTACTTC. Its translation is CASLGGYQETQYF.

The CDR3 region is CASSLGGVGNTEAFF. The CDR3 DNA sequence: TGTGCCAGCAGCTTAGGTGGGGTTGGAAACACTGAAGCTTTCTTT. The chain is built from TRBV7-2 and TRBJ1-1; the D is unclear. The V end lost 1 base, the J end lost 2 bases, and 11 bases lay between the germline ends. The CDR3 is 15 amino acids. CDR1 SGHTA and CDR2 FQGNSA come from the germline V gene.

This clone was observed a handful of times. This rearrangement joins TRBV29-1 to TRBJ2-1; D is possibly TRBD1 (5 bases). Trimming left V 3 bases short and J 12 bases short, with 15 bases between. This CDR3 spans 12 amino acids. Germline values: CDR1 SQVTM, CDR2 ANQGSEA. The CDR3 region is CSVDLRGTGQFF. In DNA form, the CDR3 reads TGCAGCGTTGATTTAAGGGGCACGGGGCAGTTCTTC.

This chain uses TRBV27 with TRBJ1-2; 8 nucleotides align to TRBD1. The CDR3 extends over 15 amino acids. V lost 4 bases to trimming and J lost 8 bases; unmatched junction nucleotides: 12. Germline CDR1 MNHEY, CDR2 SMNVEV (reference sequence). The CDR3 nucleotides read TGTGCCAGCAGTTCAGGACAGGGTGGGTCGGGAGGCTACACCTTC. It yields the protein CASSSGQGGSGGYTF.

Notes on this clone: The sample holds other DNA sequences that translate to the same CDR3. The rearrangement links TRBV7-2 to TRBJ2-5, with D unclear. The germline CDR1 and CDR2 sequences are SGHTA and FQGNSA. Trimming pared 5 bases from V and 5 bases from J, leaving 6 bases between. The CDR3 runs to 11 residues. The CDR3 DNA follows: TGTGCCAGCAGCCCCCAGGAGACCCAGTACTTC. It specifies CASSPQETQYF.

In this sample, this clone turned up a few times. The chain links TRBV7-2 to TRBJ2-6; a possible D gene is TRBD1 (5 bases). The ends were cut back, 5 bases at V and 4 bases at J, with 15 bases in the middle. The CDR3 is 16 amino acids. Per germline, CDR1 SGHTA and CDR2 FQGNSA. The CDR3: CASSPQTARGANVLTF. CDR3 sequence (DNA): TGTGCCAGCAGCCCACAGACAGCCCGGGGGGCCAACGTCCTGACTTTC.

This sequence joins TRBV9 and TRBJ1-5; maybe TRBD1 (6 bases). The CDR3 contains 14 residues. The germline V gene has CDR1 SGDLS and CDR2 YYNGEE. V lost 4 bases, J lost 6 bases, and 14 bases lay in between. CDR3 amino acids: CASSSGQFGQPQHF. Here the CDR3 DNA reads TGTGCCAGCAGCTCCGGACAGTTTGGTCAGCCCCAGCATTTT.

This clone has just a few counts. The chain joins TRBV30 to TRBJ2-1, with 13 positions matching TRBD2. Germline CDR1 is GTSNPN and CDR2 is SVGIG (reference sequence). Losses at the gene ends were 2 bases for V and 9 bases for J; bases not matched to a gene: 7. The CDR3 consists of 15 residues. CDR3 in amino acids: CAWSSGLAGAGEQFF. CDR3 DNA: TGTGCCTGGAGTTCCGGACTAGCGGGGGCTGGTGAGCAGTTCTTC.

At least ten counts were recorded for this clone. The CDR3 sequence is CASSSWTGGDGYTF. The CDR3 DNA is TGTGCCAGCAGCTCTTGGACAGGGGGAGATGGCTACACCTTC. The genes are TRBV7-2 and TRBJ1-2, with 10 bases matching TRBD1. J was trimmed by 6 bases and V by 4 bases; bases with no gene match: 5. Germline CDR1 is SGHTA and CDR2 is FQGNSA. CDR3 length: 14 residues.

The V and J genes are TRBV5-6 and TRBJ2-2, with TRBD1 identical over 11 bases. V lost 6 bases to trimming and J lost 4 bases; unmatched junction nucleotides: 11. This CDR3 region has 17 residues. CDR1 is SGHDT and CDR2 is YYEEEE in the germline V gene. In DNA form, the CDR3 reads TGTGCCAGCACCTCGCAAGGACAGGGGGCGCCCACCGGGGAGCTGTTTTTT. Amino acid sequence: CASTSQGQGAPTGELFF.

The chain combines TRBV27 with TRBJ2-1; D uncertain. The V end was cut by 0 bases, the J end by 10 bases, with 7 bases between. Germline CDR1 is MNHEY and CDR2 is SMNVEV (reference sequence). CDR3 length: 12 residues. In DNA, the CDR3 is TGTGCCAGCAGTTTATCTAACGCGGAGCAGTTCTTC. This translates into CASSLSNAEQFF.

V usage is TRBV15 and J usage is TRBJ2-1; the match to TRBD1 covers 9 bases. The germline V gene encodes CDR1 LNHNV and CDR2 YYDKDF (reference sequence). The CDR3 runs to 16 residues. V shed 5 bases, J shed 1 base, and the junction held 6 bases outside the gene matches. The CDR3 coding sequence is TGTGCCACCAGCGGACAGGGGATTTCGTCCTACAATGAGCAGTTCTTC. As protein: CATSGQGISSYNEQFF.

This chain uses TRBV7-8 with TRBJ2-3, with 7 bases identical to TRBD1. V was clipped by 5 bases and J by 5 bases; unmatched bases: 7. In germline, CDR1 is SGHVS, CDR2 FQNEAQ. The CDR3 covers 14 residues. As DNA, the CDR3 is TGTGCCAGCAGCCCCCAGCCAGGGGGAGATACGCAGTATTTT. Amino acids: CASSPQPGGDTQYF.

This CDR3 is CASSPSRQGLDTEAFF. CDR3 sequence (DNA): TGTGCCAGCTCACCCAGCCGACAGGGATTGGACACTGAAGCTTTCTTT. This sequence joins TRBV18 and TRBJ1-1, with 7 positions matching TRBD1. This CDR3 is built from 16 residues. Trimming removed 3 bases from V and 3 bases from J; junction bases left unmatched: 10. Germline values: CDR1 KGHSH, CDR2 LQKENI.

The rearrangement uses TRBV30 and TRBJ1-6; D gene unclear. Germline assignment: CDR1 GTSNPN and CDR2 SVGIG (reference sequence). Trimming left V 0 bases short and J 5 bases short, with 14 bases between. CDR3 size: 16 residues. The CDR3 nucleotides are TGTGCCTGGAGTGTACTGTGGGGAATGAATAATTCACCCCTCCACTTT. It translates to CAWSVLWGMNNSPLHF.

The chain uses TRBV7-2 and TRBJ2-3; 8 positions agree with TRBD2. CDR1 is SGHTA and CDR2 is FQGNSA in the germline V gene. The CDR3 spans 15 residues. The V gene end was trimmed by 5 bases and the J gene end by 0 bases; junction bases not matched to a gene: 4. CDR3 coding DNA: TGTGCCAGCAGCCCGACTAGCGTCAGCACAGATACGCAGTATTTT. It specifies CASSPTSVSTDTQYF.